Ten or more counts support the clone carrying this T cell receptor beta chain. The antigen is undetermined. This sample was taken from a study of neurological immune-mediated disorders. Study-wide findings and caveats: No link was found between any clinical or MRI feature and the multiple sclerosis repertoire cluster. No CDR3 amino acid sequences recurred among expanded clones across subjects, suggesting private repertoires in all groups. Phylogenetic grouping assigned the repertoires of 18 of 34 multiple sclerosis patients to a single cluster of related CDR3 sequences. This cluster may be a repertoire-level signature. HTLV-1-associated myelopathy led in TCR clonal expansion, while multiple sclerosis ranked lowest, below healthy controls.

TCRdb used MiXCR to reprocess the 5' RACE reads, holding one entry per CDR3 protein. This table has tens of thousands of distinct CDR3 sequences, around 5% appearing once. The CDR3 extends over 16 amino acids. V shed 2 bases, J shed 8 bases, and the junction held 12 bases outside the gene matches. The sequence came from a woman aged 65 to 85 with multiple sclerosis. The genes are TRBV12-3 or TRBV12-4 and TRBJ1-2, with TRBD1 identical over 9 bases. What was sequenced was PBMCs. CDR3 in amino acids: CASSLYPARTGEGYTF. The CDR3 DNA reads TGTGCCAGCAGTTTATATCCCGCCCGGACAGGGGAAGGCTACACCTTC.